The following is a TCR beta chain sequence with its context. The antigen is not known. This entry belongs to a study of OX40 agonist ivuxolimab in advanced cancers. At the level of the study: Of the participants, approximately 38% had some prior anti-PD-1, anti-PD-L1 or anti-CTLA-4 therapy, which was allowed. Findings of the study overall: CD4+ and CD8+ T cells in blood underwent clonal expansion by week 6 at 0.1 to 3.0 mg/kg.

Profiling relied on immunoSEQ multiplex PCR, and the TCRdb table lists in-frame clones only, not all of them. This sample yields tens of thousands of clones, of which 85% to 90% are seen a single time; approximately 6.5% belongs to the top ten. No patient had autoimmune disease or received systemic immunosuppression. CDR3 size: 13 residues. Trimming cost V 6 bases and J 7 bases; bases outside gene matches: 7. The V gene's germline CDR1 is MRHNA and CDR2 SNTAGT. The receptor was isolated from an adult with an advanced solid tumor such as melanoma, head and neck, liver or kidney cancer. This specimen was CD4+ or CD8+ T cells sorted from blood, taken in a trial of the OX40 agonist ivuxolimab. V is TRBV6-4 and J is TRBJ1-2, with 8 bases that match TRBD1. CDR3 loop: CASRPGQGFGYTF. In DNA form, the CDR3 reads TGTGCCAGCAGGCCCGGACAGGGCTTTGGCTACACCTTC.